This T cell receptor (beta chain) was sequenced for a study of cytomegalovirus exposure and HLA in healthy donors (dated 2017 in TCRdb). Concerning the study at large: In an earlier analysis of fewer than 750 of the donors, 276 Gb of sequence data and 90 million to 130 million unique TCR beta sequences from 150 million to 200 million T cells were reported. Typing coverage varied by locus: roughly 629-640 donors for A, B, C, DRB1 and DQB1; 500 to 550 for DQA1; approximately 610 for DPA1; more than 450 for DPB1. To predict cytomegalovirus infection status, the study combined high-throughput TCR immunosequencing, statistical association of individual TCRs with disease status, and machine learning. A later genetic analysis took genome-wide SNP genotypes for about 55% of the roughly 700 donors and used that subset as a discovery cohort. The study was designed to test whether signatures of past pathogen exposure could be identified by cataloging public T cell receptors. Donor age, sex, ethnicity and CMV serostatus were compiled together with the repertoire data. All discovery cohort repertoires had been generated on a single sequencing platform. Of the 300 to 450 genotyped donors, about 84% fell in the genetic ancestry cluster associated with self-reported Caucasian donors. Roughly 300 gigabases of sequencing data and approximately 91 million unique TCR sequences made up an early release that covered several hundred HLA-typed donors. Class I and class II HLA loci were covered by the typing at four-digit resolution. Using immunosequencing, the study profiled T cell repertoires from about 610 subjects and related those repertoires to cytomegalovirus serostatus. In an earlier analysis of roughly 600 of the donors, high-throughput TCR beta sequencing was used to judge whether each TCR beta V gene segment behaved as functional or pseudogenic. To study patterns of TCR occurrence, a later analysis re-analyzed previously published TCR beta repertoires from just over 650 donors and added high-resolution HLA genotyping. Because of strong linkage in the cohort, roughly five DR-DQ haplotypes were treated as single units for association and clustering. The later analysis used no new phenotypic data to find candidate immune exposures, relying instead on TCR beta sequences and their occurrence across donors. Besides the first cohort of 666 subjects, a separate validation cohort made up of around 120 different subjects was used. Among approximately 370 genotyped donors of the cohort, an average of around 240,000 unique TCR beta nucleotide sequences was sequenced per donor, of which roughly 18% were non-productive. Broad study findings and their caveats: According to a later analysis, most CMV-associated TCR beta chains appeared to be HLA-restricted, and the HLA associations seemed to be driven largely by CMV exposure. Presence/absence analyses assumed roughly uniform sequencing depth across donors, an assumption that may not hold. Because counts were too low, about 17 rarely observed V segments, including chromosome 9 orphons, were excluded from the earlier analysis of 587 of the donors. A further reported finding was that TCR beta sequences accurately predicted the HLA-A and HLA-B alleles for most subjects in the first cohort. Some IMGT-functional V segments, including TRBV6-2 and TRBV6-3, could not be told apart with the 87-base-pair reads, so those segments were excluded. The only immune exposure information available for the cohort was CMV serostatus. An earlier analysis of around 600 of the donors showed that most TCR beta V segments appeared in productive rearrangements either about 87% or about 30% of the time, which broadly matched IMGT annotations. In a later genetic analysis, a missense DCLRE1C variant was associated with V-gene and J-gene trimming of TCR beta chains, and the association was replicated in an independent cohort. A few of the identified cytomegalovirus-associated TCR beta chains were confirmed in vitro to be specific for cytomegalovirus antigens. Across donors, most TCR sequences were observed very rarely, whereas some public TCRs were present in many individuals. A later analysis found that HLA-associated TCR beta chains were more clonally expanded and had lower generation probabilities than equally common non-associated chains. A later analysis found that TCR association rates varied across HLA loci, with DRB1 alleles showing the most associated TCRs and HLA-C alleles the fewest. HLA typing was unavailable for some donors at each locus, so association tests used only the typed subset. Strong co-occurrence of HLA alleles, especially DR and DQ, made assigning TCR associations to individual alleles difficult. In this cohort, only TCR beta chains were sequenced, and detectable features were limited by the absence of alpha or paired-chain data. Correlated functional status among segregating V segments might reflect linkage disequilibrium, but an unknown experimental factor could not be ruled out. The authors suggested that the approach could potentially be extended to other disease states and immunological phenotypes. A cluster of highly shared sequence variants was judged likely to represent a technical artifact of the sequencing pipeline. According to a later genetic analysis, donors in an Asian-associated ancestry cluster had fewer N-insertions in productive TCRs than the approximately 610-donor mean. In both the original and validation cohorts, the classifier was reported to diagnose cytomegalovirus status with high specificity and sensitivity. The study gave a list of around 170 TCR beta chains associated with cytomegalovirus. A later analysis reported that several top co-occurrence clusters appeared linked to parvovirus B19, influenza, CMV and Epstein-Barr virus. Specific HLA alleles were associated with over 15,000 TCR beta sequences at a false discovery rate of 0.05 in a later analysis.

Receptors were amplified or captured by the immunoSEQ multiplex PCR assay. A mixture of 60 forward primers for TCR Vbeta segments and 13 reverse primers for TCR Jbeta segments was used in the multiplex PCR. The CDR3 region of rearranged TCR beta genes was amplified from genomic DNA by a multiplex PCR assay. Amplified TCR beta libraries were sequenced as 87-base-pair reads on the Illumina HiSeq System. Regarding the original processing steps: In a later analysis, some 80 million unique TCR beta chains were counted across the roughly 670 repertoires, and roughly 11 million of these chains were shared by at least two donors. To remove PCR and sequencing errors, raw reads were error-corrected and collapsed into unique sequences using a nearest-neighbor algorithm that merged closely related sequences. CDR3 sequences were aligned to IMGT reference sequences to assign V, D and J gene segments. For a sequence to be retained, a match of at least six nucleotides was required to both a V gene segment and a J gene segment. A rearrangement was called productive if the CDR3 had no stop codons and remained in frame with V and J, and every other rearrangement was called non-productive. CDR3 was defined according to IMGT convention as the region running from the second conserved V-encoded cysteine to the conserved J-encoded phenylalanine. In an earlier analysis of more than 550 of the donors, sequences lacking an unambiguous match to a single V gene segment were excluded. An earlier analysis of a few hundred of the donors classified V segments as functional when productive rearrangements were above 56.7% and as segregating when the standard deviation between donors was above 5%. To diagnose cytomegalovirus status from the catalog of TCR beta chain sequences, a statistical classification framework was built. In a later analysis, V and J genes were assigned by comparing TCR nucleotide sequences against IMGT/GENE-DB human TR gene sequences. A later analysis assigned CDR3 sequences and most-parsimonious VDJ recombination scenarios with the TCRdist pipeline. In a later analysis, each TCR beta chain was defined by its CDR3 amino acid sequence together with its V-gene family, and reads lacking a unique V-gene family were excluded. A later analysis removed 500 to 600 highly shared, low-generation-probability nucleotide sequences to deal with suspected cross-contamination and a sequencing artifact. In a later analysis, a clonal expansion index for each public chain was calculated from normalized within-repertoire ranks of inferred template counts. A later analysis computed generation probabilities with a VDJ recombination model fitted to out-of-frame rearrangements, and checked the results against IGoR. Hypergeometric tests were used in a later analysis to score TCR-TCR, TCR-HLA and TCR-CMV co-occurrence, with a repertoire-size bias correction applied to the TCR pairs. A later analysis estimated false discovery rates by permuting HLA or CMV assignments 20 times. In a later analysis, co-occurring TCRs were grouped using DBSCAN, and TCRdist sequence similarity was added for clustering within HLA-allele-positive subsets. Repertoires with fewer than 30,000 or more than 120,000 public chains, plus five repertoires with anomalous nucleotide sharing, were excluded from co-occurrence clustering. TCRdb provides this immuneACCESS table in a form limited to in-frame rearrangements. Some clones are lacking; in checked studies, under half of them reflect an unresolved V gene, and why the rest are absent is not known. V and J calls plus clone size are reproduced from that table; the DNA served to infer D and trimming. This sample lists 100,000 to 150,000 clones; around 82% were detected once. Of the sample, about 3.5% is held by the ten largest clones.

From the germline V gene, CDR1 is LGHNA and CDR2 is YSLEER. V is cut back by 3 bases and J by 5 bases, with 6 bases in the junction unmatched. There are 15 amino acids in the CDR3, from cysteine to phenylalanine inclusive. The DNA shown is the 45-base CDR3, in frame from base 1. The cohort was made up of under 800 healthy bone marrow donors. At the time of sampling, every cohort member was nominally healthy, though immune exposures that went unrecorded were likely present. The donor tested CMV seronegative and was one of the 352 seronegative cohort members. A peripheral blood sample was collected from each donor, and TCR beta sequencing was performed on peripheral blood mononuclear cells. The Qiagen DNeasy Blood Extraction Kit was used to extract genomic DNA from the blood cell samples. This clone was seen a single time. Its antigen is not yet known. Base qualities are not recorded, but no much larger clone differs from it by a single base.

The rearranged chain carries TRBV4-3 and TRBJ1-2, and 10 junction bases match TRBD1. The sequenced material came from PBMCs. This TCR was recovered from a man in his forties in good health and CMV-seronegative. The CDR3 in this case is CASSHPTGGWYGYTF. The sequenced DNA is TGCGCCAGCAGCCACCCGACAGGGGGCTGGTATGGCTACACCTTC.